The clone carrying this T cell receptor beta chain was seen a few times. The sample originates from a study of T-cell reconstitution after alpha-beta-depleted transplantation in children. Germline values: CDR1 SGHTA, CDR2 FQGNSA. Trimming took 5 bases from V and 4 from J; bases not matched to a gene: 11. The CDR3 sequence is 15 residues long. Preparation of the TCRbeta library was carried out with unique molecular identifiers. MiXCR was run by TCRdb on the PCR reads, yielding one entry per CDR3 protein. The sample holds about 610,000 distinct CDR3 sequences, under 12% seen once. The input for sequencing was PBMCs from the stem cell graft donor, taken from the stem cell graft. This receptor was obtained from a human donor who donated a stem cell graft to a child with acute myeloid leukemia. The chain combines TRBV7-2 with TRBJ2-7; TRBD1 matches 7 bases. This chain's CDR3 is CASSQGQLGLYEQYF. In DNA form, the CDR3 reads TGTGCCAGCAGCCAGGGACAGCTGGGCTTGTACGAGCAGTACTTC. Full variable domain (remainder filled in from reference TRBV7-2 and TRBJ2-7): GAGVSQSPSNKVTEKGKDVELRCDPISGHTALYWYRQSLGQGLEFLIYFQGNSAPDKSGLPSDRFSAERTGGSVSTLTIQRTQQEDSAVYLCASSQGQLGLYEQYFGPGTRLTVT.